What follows are 9 T cell receptor beta chains derived from one specimen sequenced in a study of T cell responses to AZD1222 COVID-19 vaccine. Assay used: immunoSEQ multiplex PCR; TCRdb lists only in-frame clones, some missing. The sample has around 140,000 clones, about 90% seen once. Material: peripheral blood, obtained 28 days after the second AZD1222 dose. The source of these receptors is an adult who received the AZD1222 COVID-19 vaccine.

The chain links TRBV7-2 to TRBJ2-3; 8 bases agree with TRBD2. Trimming took 5 bases from V and 2 from J; bases not matched to a gene: 6. This CDR3 comprises 15 residues. Germline V gene lookup returns CDR1 SGHTA and CDR2 FQGNSA. CDR3 in DNA: TGTGCCAGCAGCCCGAGGACTAGCCACACAGATACGCAGTATTTT. Its protein product is CASSPRTSHTDTQYF. The variable domain in full, with the rest retrieved from reference TRBV7-2 and TRBJ2-3, is GAGVSQSPSNKVTEKGKDVELRCDPISGHTALYWYRQSLGQGLEFLIYFQGNSAPDKSGLPSDRFSAERTGGSVSTLTIQRTQQEDSAVYLCASSPRTSHTDTQYFGPGTRLTVL.

The chain has TRBV11-2 and TRBJ2-7; D might be TRBD2 (5 bases). This CDR3 has 14 residues. V was trimmed by 7 bases and J by 4 bases, leaving 17 bases between them. Germline CDR1 SGHAT, CDR2 FQNNGV. CDR3 loop: CASNLAVEGYEQYF. The CDR3 DNA reads TGTGCCAGCAACCTCGCGGTTGAGGGATACGAGCAGTACTTC.

The V and J genes are TRBV5-1 and TRBJ1-2; the D gene is possibly TRBD1 (5 bases). The length of the CDR3 is 12 residues. Between the trimmed V and J ends, which lost 5 bases and 8 bases, there was a span of 13 bases. Germline V gene sequence: CDR1 SGHRS, CDR2 YFSETQ. The CDR3 bases are TGCGCCAGCAGTCATGGGGGGGACGGCTACACCTTC. It specifies CASSHGGDGYTF.

This chain connects TRBV5-4 to TRBJ2-7; D assignment may be TRBD1 or TRBD2 (7 bases each). V lost 0 bases and J 2 bases, leaving 15 bases between the germline ends. This CDR3 has 16 residues. Germline V gene sequence: CDR1 SGHNT, CDR2 YYREEE (reference sequence). The CDR3 DNA reads TGTGCCAGCAGCTTGGTGGGAGGGGGCCTCCCCTACGAGCAGTACTTC. This encodes CASSLVGGGLPYEQYF.

The chain joins TRBV11-2 to TRBJ2-5, with 8 positions matching TRBD2. V was pared by 5 bases and J by 2 bases, with 13 bases of the junction left unmatched. Germline CDR1 reads SGHAT; CDR2 reads FQNNGV. This CDR3 contains 17 residues. The CDR3: CASSPRRAGARQETQYF. The DNA of the CDR3 is TGTGCCAGCAGCCCTCGTAGAGCGGGAGCTCGGCAAGAGACCCAGTACTTC.

Concerning this clone: Other nucleotide sequences in the sample specify the same CDR3. The rearrangement joins TRBV9 to TRBJ1-3; no clear D gene. The CDR3 runs to 12 residues. Germline V gene sequence: CDR1 SGDLS, CDR2 YYNGEE. V lost 2 bases, J lost 3 bases, and 3 bases lay in between. The CDR3 DNA sequence: TGTGCCAGCAGCGTCGATGGAAACACCATATATTTT. It is translated as CASSVDGNTIYF.

The CDR3 DNA is TGTGCCAGCAGCTTAGAATCGCGGGGGTCAGGACTCAGTTTTCAGTTCTTC. Its protein is CASSLESRGSGLSFQFF. The gene calls are TRBV11-2 and TRBJ2-1; the match to TRBD2 covers 7 bases. Trimming took 0 bases from V and 13 from J; bases not matched to a gene: 18. The CDR3 sequence is 17 residues long. Germline assignment: CDR1 SGHAT and CDR2 FQNNGV.

The table lists this clone with a count of one. The chain's CDR3 is CASSRDPGLAAYEQYF. The CDR3, as DNA: TGTGCCAGCAGCCGGGACCCGGGACTAGCGGCATACGAGCAGTACTTC. This rearrangement joins TRBV3-1 (or the pseudogene TRBV3-2) to TRBJ2-7; 11 bases map to TRBD2. The CDR3 length is 16 residues. Germline values: CDR1 LGHDT, CDR2 YNNKEL (reference sequence). The J segment lost 4 bases and the V segment lost 4 bases, leaving 9 bases of the junction unmatched.

As for this clone: Other nucleotide sequences from this sample produce the same CDR3. J is TRBJ2-5 and V is TRBV29-1, with TRBD1 matching 10 bases. Germline CDR1 is SQVTM and CDR2 is ANQGSEA. With 7 bases clipped from V and 4 bases from J, the junction kept 3 bases outside the gene matches. The CDR3 consists of 12 residues. CDR3 in DNA: TGCAGCGGTCGGACAGGGGGAGAGACCCAGTACTTC. Translated: CSGRTGGETQYF. Full variable domain (missing parts from reference TRBV29-1 and TRBJ2-5): SAVISQKPSRDICQRGTSLTIQCQVDSQVTMMFWYRQQPGQSLTLIATANQGSEATYESGFVIDKFPISRPNLTFSTLTVSNMSPEDSSIYLCSGRTGGETQYFGPGTRLLVL.